The text below deals with one TCR beta chain. No antigen is known for it. These data are taken from a study of T cells in localized non-small cell lung cancer. Study-level findings and limits: Longer overall survival was associated with a higher density of T cells in the blood. Appearances in adjacent lung were noted for a median approximately 61 of the top 100 tumor clones. Peak T cell clonality was found in uninvolved adjacent lung, exceeding tumor.

Some clones are missing from TCRdb's copy, which holds only in-frame ones; the method was immunoSEQ multiplex PCR. The sample holds roughly 27,000 clones, about 92% seen once. V gave up 4 bases and J gave up 8 bases; unmatched junction bases: 6. CDR1 MNHEY and CDR2 SVGAGI come from the germline V gene. The CDR3 spans 15 residues. This rearrangement joins TRBV6-5 to TRBJ1-6; TRBD1 agrees at 9 bases. The sequences come from peripheral blood mononuclear cells, collected before any cancer treatment. The TCR was taken from a woman aged 35 to 75 with stage III lung adenocarcinoma. The CDR3 sequence is CASSFSTGGDSPLHF. The CDR3 DNA is TGTGCCAGCAGTTTCAGTACAGGGGGCGATTCACCCCTCCACTTT.